This T cell receptor (beta chain) was identified during a study of blood T cell repertoires in COVID-19. Study details: Specimens from acute and convalescent COVID-19 originated in the United States, Italy and Spain. Nucleic acid was either cDNA or gDNA, and it came from T cells, B-cell-depleted T cells, or PBMCs.

Original data processing: Estimation of nucleated cell counts was performed using reference gene primer amplification. The table came from immunoSEQ multiplex PCR; TCRdb's copy has only in-frame clones and leaves some out. The V and J calls and the clone size are those of that table, but D and trimming were determined from the DNA. The sample has about 47,000 clones, about 70% seen once. The source of this sequence is a woman aged 70 to 79 with acute or convalescent COVID-19. The sequenced sample was peripheral blood.

The DNA for the CDR3 is TGCAGTGCTAGTTGGGACAGGAACACTGAAGCTTTCTTT. This codes for CSASWDRNTEAFF. The V and J genes are TRBV20-1 and TRBJ1-1; 7 nucleotides line up with TRBD1. CDR1 is DFQATT, CDR2 SNEGSKA, per germline (reference sequence). J was trimmed by 1 base and V by 3 bases; bases with no gene match: 2. The CDR3 spans 13 residues.